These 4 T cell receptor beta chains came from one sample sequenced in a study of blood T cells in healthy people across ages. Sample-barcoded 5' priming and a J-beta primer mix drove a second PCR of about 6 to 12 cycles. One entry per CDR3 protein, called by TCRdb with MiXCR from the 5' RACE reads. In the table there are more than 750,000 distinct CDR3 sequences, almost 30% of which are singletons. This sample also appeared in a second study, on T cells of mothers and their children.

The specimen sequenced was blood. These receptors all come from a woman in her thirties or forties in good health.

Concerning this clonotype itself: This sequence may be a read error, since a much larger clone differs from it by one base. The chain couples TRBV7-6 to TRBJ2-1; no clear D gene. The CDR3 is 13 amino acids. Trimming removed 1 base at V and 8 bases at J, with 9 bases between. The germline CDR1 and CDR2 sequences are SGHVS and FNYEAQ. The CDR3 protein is CASSLEDGYEQFF. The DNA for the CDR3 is TGTGCCAGCAGCTTAGAGGACGGCTATGAGCAGTTCTTC.

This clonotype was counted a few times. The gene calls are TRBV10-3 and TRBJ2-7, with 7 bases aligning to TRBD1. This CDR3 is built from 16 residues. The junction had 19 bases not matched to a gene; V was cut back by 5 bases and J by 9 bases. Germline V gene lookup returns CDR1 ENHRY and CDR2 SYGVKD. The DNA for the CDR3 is TGTGCCATCAGTAAGAAGGGACAGATTATTACGAATCGGCAGTACTTC. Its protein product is CAISKKGQIITNRQYF.

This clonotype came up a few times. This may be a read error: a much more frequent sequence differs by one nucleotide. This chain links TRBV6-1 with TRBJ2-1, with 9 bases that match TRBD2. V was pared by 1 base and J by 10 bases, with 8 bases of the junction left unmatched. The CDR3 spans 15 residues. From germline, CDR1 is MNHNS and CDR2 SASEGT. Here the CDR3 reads CASSEDPSGTYEQFF. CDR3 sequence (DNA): TGTGCCAGCAGTGAAGATCCTAGCGGGACCTACGAGCAGTTCTTC.

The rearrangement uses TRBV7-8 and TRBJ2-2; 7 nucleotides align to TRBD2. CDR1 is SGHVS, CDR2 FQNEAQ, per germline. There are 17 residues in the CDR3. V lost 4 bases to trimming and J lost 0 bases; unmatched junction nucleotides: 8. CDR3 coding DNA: TGTGCCAGCAGCTCCACTACTAGCGCCACGAACACCGGGGAGCTGTTTTTT. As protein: CASSSTTSATNTGELFF. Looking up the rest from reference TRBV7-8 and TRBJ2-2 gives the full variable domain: GAGVSQSPRYKVAKRGQDVALRCDPISGHVSLFWYQQALGQGPEFLTYFQNEAQLDKSGLPSDRFFAERPEGSVSTLKIQRTQQEDSAVYLCASSSTTSATNTGELFFGEGSRLTVL.